Sequencing of this T cell receptor beta chain was carried out in a study of CD8 T cells in ankylosing spondylitis. The study's findings and limits: CD8+ cells made up the disease-linked clones, which were relatively rare in peripheral blood. The study identified a TCR beta motif of about eight highly homologous variants that appeared characteristic of ankylosing spondylitis blood.

A quantitative 5'-RACE method, one with molecular barcodes, was used to make TCR beta libraries. Each CDR3 protein is one row after TCRdb ran MiXCR on the 5' RACE reads. The table lists hundreds of thousands of distinct CDR3 sequences, 15% to 20% of them singletons. The germline V gene has CDR1 SGHTA and CDR2 FQGNSA. The CDR3 has 13 residues. V lost 4 bases and J lost 5, with 11 bases in between. On this clonotype itself: Antigen specificity is unknown.

The TCR was taken from a male donor with ankylosing spondylitis. V usage is TRBV7-2 and J usage is TRBJ1-1, with D unresolved. Sequenced input: blood, either unsorted or a sorted T cell fraction (not recorded which). CDR3 protein: CASSSLVRTEAFF. The DNA of the CDR3 is TGTGCCAGCAGCTCTTTGGTACGAACTGAAGCTTTCTTT.